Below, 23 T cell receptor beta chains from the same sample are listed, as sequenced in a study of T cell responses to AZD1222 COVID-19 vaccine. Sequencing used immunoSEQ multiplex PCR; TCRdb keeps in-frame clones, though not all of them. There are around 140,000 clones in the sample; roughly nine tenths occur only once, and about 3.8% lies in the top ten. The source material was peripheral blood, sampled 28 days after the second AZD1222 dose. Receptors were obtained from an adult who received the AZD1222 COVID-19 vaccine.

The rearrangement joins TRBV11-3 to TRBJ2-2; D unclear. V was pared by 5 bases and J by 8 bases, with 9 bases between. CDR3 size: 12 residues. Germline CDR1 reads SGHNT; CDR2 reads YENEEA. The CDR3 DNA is TGTGCCAGCAGCCCGTATAGTGGGGAGCTGTTTTTT. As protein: CASSPYSGELFF.

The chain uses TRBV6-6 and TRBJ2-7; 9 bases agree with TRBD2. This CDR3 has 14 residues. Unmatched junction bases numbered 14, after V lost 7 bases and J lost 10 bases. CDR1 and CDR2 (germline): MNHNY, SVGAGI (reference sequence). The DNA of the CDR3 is TGTGCCAGCACCCCGACTAGCGGACTTCGATTTCAGTACTTC. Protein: CASTPTSGLRFQYF.

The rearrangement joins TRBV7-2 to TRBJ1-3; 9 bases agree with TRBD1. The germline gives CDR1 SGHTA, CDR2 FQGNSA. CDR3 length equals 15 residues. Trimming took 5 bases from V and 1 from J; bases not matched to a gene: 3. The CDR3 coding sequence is TGTGCCAGCAGCCAGACAGGGGGTTCTGGAAACACCATATATTTT. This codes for CASSQTGGSGNTIYF.

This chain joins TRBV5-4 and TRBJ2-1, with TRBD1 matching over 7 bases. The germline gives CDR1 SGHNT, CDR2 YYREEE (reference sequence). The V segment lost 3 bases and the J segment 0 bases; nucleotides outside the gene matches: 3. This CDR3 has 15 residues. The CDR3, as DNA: TGTGCCAGCAGCTCGCGGACAGGCTCCTACAATGAGCAGTTCTTC. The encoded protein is CASSSRTGSYNEQFF.

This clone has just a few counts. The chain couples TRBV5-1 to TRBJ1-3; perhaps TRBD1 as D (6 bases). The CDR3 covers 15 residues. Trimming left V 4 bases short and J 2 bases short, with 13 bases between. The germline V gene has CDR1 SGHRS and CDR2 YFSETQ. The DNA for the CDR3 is TGCGCCAGCAGCCCCACGAGGGGGACTGGAAACACCATATATTTT. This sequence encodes CASSPTRGTGNTIYF.

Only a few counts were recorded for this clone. The CDR3 sequence: CASSQESGGSYNEQFF. CDR3 sequence (DNA): TGTGCCAGCAGCCAAGAATCGGGCGGTTCCTACAATGAGCAGTTCTTC. V is TRBV3-1 (or the pseudogene TRBV3-2) and J is TRBJ2-1; D not certain. Between the trimmed V and J ends, which lost 0 bases and 1 base, there was a span of 10 bases. From germline, CDR1 is LGHDT and CDR2 YNNKEL (reference sequence). The CDR3 runs 16 residues.

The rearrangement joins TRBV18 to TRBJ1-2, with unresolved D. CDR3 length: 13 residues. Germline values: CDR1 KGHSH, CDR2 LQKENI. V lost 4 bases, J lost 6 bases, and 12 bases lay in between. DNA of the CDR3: TGTGCCAGCTCACTTTTGGCTGCGGATGGCTACACCTTC. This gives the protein CASSLLAADGYTF.

Here the CDR3 DNA reads TGTGCCAGCAGCTTGGACTTCGAGACCCAGTACTTC. It translates to CASSLDFETQYF. The chain employs TRBV5-6 and TRBJ2-5, with no clear D. Germline CDR1 and CDR2: SGHDT and YYEEEE. This CDR3 comprises 12 residues. V lost 0 bases, J lost 5 bases, and 5 bases lay in between.

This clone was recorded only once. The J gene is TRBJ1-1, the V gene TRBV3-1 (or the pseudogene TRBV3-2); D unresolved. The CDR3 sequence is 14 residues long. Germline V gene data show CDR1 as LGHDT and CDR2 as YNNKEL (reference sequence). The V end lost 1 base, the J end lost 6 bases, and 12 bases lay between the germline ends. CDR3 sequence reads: CASSQAREDAEAFF. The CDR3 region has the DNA TGTGCCAGCAGCCAAGCTCGGGAGGACGCTGAAGCTTTCTTT.

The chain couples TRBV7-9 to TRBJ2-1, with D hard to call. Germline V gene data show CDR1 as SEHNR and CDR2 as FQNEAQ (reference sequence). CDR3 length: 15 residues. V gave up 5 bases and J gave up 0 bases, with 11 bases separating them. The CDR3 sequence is CASSPRLSSYNEQFF. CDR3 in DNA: TGTGCCAGCAGCCCCAGGCTAAGCTCCTACAATGAGCAGTTCTTC.

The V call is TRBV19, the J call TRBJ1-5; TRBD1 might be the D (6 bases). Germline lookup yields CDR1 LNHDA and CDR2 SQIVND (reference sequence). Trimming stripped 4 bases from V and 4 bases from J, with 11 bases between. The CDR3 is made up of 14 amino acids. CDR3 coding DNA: TGTGCCAGTAGTACCGACAGGTGGAATCAGCCCCAGCATTTT. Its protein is CASSTDRWNQPQHF.

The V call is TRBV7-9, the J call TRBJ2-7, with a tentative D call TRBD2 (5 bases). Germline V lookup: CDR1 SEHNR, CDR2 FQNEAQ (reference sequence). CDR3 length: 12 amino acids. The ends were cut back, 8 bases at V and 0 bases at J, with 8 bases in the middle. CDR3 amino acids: CASSGISYEQYF. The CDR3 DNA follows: TGTGCCAGCTCGGGGATCTCCTACGAGCAGTACTTC.

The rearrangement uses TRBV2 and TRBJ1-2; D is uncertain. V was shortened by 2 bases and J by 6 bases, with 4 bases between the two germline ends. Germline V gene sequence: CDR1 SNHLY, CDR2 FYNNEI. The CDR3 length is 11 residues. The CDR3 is CASSEFDGYTF. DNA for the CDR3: TGTGCCAGCAGTGAATTCGATGGCTACACCTTC.

CDR3 amino acids: CASSPERDIVNTEAFF. CDR3 nucleotide sequence: TGCGCCAGCAGCCCGGAGCGGGACATCGTGAACACTGAAGCTTTCTTT. The V and J genes are TRBV5-1 and TRBJ1-1, with D perhaps matching TRBD1 (6 bases). Looked up from germline, CDR1 is SGHRS and CDR2 is YFSETQ. This CDR3 has 16 amino acids. Deletions cut 4 bases from V and 0 bases from J, with 16 bases between.

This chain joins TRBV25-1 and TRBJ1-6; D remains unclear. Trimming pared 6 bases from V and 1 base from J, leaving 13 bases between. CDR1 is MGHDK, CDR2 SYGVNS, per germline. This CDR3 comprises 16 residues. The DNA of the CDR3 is TGTGCCAGCAGACTGACGGATGGGTCCTATAATTCACCCCTCCACTTT. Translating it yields CASRLTDGSYNSPLHF.

The CDR3 DNA reads TGTGCCAGTAGTATAAAGGTGGACAACCTGAGGGCCCAGCATTTT. Translating gives CASSIKVDNLRAQHF. The chain recombines TRBV19 with TRBJ1-5, with a possible D match to TRBD1 (5 bases). The CDR3 runs to 15 residues. Per germline, CDR1 LNHDA and CDR2 SQIVND (reference sequence). Trimming stripped 2 bases from V and 11 bases from J, with 19 bases between.

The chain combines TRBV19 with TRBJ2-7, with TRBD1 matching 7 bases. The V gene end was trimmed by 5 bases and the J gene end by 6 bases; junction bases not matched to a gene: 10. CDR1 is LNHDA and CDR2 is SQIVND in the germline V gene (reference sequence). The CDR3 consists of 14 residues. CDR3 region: CASSASTGLGEQYF. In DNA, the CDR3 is TGTGCCAGTAGTGCCTCGACAGGGCTCGGCGAGCAGTACTTC. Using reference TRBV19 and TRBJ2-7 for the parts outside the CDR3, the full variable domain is DGGITQSPKYLFRKEGQNVTLSCEQNLNHDAMYWYRQDPGQGLRLIYYSQIVNDFQKGDIAEGYSVSREKKESFPLTVTSAQKNPTAFYLCASSASTGLGEQYFGPGTRLTVT.

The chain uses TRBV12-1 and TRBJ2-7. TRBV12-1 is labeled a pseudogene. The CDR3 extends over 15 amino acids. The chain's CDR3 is CASSFVGRKIYEQYF. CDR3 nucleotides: TGTGCCAGCAGCTTTGTAGGGCGGAAGATTTACGAGCAGTACTTC.

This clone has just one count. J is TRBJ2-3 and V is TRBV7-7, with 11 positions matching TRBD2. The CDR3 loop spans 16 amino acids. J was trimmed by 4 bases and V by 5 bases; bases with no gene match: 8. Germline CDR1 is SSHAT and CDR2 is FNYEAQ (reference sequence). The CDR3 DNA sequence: TGTGCCAGCAGCCCCACGACTAGCGGGGTGGCAGATACGCAGTATTTT. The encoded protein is CASSPTTSGVADTQYF.

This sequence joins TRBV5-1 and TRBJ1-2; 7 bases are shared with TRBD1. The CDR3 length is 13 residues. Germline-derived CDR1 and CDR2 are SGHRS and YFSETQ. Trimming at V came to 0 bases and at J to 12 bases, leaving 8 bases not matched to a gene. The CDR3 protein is CASSLGRQGLNTF. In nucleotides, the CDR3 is TGCGCCAGCAGCTTGGGGCGACAGGGTCTCAACACCTTC.

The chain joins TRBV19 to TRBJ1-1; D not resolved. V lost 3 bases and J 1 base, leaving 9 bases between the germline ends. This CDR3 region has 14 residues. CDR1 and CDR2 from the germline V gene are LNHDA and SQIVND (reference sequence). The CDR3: CASSIFPENTEAFF. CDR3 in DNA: TGTGCCAGTAGTATCTTTCCCGAGAACACTGAAGCTTTCTTT.

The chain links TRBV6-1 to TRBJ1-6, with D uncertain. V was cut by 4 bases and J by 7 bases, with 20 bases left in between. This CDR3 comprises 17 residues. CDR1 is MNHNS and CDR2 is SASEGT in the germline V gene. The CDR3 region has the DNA TGTGCCAGCAGTGCTATGGGGATCCCTAACTTCAATTCACCCCTCCACTTT. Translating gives CASSAMGIPNFNSPLHF.

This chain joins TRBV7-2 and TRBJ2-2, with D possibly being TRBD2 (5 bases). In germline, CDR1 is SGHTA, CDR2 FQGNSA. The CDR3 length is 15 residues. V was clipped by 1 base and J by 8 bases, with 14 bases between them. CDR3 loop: CASSLVRVARGELFF. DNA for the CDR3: TGTGCCAGCAGCTTAGTTCGGGTAGCGAGAGGGGAGCTGTTTTTT.